Below, 6 T cell receptor beta chains from the same sample are listed, as sequenced in a study of shared clonotypes between healthy human individuals. The table came from immunoSEQ multiplex PCR; TCRdb's copy has only in-frame clones and leaves some out. The sample has a few million clones; more than 80% are singletons. Sequencing was carried out using naive CD4+ T cells sorted from blood. This sample's subset: CD45RA+ positively selected. The receptors were gathered from a man between 18 and 35 years old in good health.

There are a few counts of this clone. The rearrangement joins TRBV27 to TRBJ2-1; possible D gene TRBD1, 5 bases. The germline gives CDR1 MNHEY, CDR2 SMNVEV (reference sequence). This CDR3 is 12 amino acids long. Trimming took 5 bases from V and 7 from J, leaving 9 bases between them. The CDR3 spells CASSPSGNEQFF. In DNA, the CDR3 is TGTGCCAGCAGTCCCTCAGGGAATGAGCAGTTCTTC.

J is TRBJ2-7 and V is TRBV28, with 7 nucleotides matching TRBD1. The CDR3 totals 12 residues. The V and J ends lost 6 bases and 9 bases, in that order; junction bases with no gene match: 8. Germline values: CDR1 MDHEN, CDR2 SYDVKM. For the CDR3, the DNA is TGTGCCAGCAGCCTCCGACAGGGCGTGCAGTACTTC. The encoded protein is CASSLRQGVQYF.

To note about this clone: Other DNA sequences in this specimen translate into the identical CDR3. The rearrangement uses TRBV5-1 and TRBJ2-3; D might be TRBD1 (6 bases). With 5 bases removed from V and 0 bases from J, the gap between germline ends came to 7 bases. The CDR3 has 13 amino acids. Germline values: CDR1 SGHRS, CDR2 YFSETQ. The CDR3 sequence: CASRRGSTDTQYF. The CDR3 coding sequence is TGCGCCAGCAGGAGGGGGAGCACAGATACGCAGTATTTT.

The chain combines TRBV5-1 with TRBJ2-1; tentatively, D is TRBD2 (6 bases). The CDR3 loop spans 15 amino acids. V was trimmed by 4 bases and J by 1 base, leaving 12 bases between them. Germline assignment: CDR1 SGHRS and CDR2 YFSETQ. CDR3 sequence: CASSRSSASYNEQFF. The CDR3 coding sequence is TGCGCCAGCAGCCGTTCTAGCGCATCCTACAATGAGCAGTTCTTC. The full variable domain, in which reference TRBV5-1 and TRBJ2-1 provide the parts outside the CDR3, is KAGVTQTPRYLIKTRGQQVTLSCSPISGHRSVSWYQQTPGQGLQFLFEYFSETQRNKGNFPGRFSGRQFSNSRSEMNVSTLELGDSALYLCASSRSSASYNEQFFGPGTRLTVL.

On this clone: Its ends do not fully match the called genes, so a read error is possible. V usage is TRBV29-1 and J usage is TRBJ2-2; TRBD2 is a possible D gene (6 bases). Germline assignment: CDR1 SQVTM and CDR2 ANQGSEA. The CDR3 contains 15 residues. CDR3 DNA sequence: TGCAGCGCTAGCTCCGGGACTTCGAACTCCGGGGAGCTGTTTTTT. Encoded protein: CSASSGTSNSGELFF.

The chain is built from TRBV11-3 and TRBJ2-7; 7 nucleotides line up with TRBD2. Germline CDR1 is SGHNT and CDR2 is YENEEA. The CDR3 length is 12 residues. The trim removed 5 bases at V and 5 bases at J, leaving 3 bases unmatched. The CDR3 sequence is CASSLAGDEQYF. In nucleotides, the CDR3 is TGTGCCAGCAGCCTTGCGGGGGACGAGCAGTACTTC.